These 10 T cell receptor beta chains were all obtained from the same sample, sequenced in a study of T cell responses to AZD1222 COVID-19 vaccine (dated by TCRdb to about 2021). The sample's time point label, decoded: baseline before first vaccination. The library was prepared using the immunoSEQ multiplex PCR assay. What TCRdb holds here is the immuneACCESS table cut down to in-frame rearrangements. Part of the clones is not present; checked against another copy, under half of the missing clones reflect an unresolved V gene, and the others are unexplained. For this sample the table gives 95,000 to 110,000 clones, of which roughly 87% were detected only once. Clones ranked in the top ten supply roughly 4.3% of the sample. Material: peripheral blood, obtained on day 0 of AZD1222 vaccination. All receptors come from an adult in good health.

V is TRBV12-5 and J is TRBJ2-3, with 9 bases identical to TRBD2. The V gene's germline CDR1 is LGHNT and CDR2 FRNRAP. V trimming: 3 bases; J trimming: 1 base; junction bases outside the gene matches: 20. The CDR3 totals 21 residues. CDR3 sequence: CASGLVVRAGGPGSGTDTQYF. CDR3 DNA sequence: TGTGCTAGTGGTTTAGTGGTCAGGGCGGGAGGGCCCGGATCGGGCACAGATACGCAGTATTTT.

The CDR3 protein is CASSSLLAGGHEEQFF. The DNA of the CDR3 is TGTGCCAGCAGCTCTTTGCTAGCGGGGGGACACGAGGAGCAGTTCTTC. The genes are TRBV5-6 and TRBJ2-1, with 11 positions matching TRBD2. This CDR3 is 16 amino acids long. Per germline, CDR1 SGHDT and CDR2 YYEEEE. The ends lost 3 bases at V and 10 bases at J; junction bases unmatched: 12.

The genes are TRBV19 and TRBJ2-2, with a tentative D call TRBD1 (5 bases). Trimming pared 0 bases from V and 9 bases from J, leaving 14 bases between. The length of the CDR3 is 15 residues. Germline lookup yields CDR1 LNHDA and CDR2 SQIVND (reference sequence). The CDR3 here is CASSIDLDSTWELFF. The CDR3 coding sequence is TGTGCCAGTAGTATAGATCTAGACAGTACGTGGGAGCTGTTTTTT. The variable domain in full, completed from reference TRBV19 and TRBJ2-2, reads DGGITQSPKYLFRKEGQNVTLSCEQNLNHDAMYWYRQDPGQGLRLIYYSQIVNDFQKGDIAEGYSVSREKKESFPLTVTSAQKNPTAFYLCASSIDLDSTWELFFGEGSRLTVL.

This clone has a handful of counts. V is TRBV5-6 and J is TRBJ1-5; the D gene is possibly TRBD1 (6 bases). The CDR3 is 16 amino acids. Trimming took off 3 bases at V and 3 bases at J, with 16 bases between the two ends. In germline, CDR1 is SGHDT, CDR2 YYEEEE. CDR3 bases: TGTGCCAGCAGCTGGGGGGGCGCGGGCATCAATCAGCCCCAGCATTTT. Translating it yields CASSWGGAGINQPQHF. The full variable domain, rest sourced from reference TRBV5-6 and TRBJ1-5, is DAGVTQSPTHLIKTRGQQVTLRCSPKSGHDTVSWYQQALGQGPQFIFQYYEEEERQRGNFPDRFSGHQFPNYSSELNVNALLLGDSALYLCASSWGGAGINQPQHFGDGTRLSIL.

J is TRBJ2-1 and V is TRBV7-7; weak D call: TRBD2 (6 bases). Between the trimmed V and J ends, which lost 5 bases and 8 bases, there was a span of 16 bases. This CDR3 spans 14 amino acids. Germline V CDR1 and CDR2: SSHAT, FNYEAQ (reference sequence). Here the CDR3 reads CASSPRLESYEQFF. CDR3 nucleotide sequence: TGTGCCAGCAGCCCTCGACTAGAGTCCTATGAGCAGTTCTTC.

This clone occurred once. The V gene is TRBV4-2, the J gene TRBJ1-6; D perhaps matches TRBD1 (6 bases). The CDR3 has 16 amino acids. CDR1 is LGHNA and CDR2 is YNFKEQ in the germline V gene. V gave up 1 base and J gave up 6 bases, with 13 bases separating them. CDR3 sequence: CASSQGGHIINSPLHF. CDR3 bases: TGTGCCAGCAGCCAAGGGGGACATATAATTAATTCACCCCTCCACTTT.

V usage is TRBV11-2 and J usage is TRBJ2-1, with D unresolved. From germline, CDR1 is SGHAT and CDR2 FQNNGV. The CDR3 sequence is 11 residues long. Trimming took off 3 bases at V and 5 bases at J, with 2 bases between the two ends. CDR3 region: CASSLHNEQFF. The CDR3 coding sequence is TGTGCCAGCAGCTTGCACAATGAGCAGTTCTTC.

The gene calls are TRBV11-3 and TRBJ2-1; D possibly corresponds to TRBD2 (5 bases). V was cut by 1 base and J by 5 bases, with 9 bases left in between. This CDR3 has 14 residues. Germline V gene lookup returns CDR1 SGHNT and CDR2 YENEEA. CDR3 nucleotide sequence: TGTGCCAGCAGCTTAGCGGGGTTGAACAATGAGCAGTTCTTC. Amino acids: CASSLAGLNNEQFF.

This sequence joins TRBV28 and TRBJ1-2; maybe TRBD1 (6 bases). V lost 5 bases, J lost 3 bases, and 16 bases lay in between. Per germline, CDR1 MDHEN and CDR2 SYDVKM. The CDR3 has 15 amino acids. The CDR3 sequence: CASSSGGGDDYGYTF. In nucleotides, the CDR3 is TGTGCCAGCAGTAGCGGGGGGGGCGATGACTATGGCTACACCTTC.

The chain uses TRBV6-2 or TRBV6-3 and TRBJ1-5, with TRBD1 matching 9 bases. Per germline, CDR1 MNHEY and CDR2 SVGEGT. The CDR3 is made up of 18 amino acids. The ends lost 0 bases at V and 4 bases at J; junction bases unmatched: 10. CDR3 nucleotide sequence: TGTGCCAGCAGTTACTCGGCTCTCGGACAGGGGTGGAATCAGCCCCAGCATTTT. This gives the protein CASSYSALGQGWNQPQHF.